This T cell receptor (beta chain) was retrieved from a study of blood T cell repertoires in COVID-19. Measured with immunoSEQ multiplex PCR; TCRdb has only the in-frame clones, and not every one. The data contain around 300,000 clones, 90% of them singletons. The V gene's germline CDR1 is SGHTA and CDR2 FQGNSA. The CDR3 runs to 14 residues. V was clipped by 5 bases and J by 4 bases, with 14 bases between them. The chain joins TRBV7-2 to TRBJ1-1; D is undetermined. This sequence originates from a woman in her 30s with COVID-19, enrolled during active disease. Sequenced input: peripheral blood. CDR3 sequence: CASSRPRRRTEAFF. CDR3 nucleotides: TGTGCCAGCAGCCGTCCGAGGAGGCGCACTGAAGCTTTCTTT. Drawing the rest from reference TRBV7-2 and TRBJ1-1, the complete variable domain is GAGVSQSPSNKVTEKGKDVELRCDPISGHTALYWYRQSLGQGLEFLIYFQGNSAPDKSGLPSDRFSAERTGGSVSTLTIQRTQQEDSAVYLCASSRPRRRTEAFFGQGTRLTVV.